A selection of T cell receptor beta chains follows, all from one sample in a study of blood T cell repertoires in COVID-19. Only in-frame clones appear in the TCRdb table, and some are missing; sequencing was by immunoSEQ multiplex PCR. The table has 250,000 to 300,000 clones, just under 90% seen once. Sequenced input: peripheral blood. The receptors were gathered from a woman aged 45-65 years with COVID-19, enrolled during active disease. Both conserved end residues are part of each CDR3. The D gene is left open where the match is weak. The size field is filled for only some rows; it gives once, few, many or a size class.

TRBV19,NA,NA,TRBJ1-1,CASTDTGLMNTEAFF,TGTGCCAGTACCGATACTGGGCTAATGAACACTGAAGCTTTCTTT
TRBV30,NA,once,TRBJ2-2,CAWRIEYTGRSGELFF,TGTGCCTGGAGAATAGAATACACAGGGCGGTCCGGGGAGCTGTTTTTT
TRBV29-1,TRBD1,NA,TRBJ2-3,CSAGTGHTDTQYF,TGCAGCGCCGGGACAGGGCACACAGATACGCAGTATTTT
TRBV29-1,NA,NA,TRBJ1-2,CSVENTYGYTF,TGCAGCGTCGAGAATACCTATGGCTACACCTTC
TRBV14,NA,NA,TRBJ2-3,CASSQELAATQYF,TGTGCCAGCAGCCAAGAGTTGGCGGCTACGCAGTATTTT
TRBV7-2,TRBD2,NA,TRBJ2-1,CASREPGLAFNEQFF,TGTGCCAGCAGAGAGCCCGGACTAGCGTTCAATGAGCAGTTCTTC
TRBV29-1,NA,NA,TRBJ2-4,CSVRDLAKNIQYF,TGCAGCGTTCGGGATCTAGCCAAAAACATTCAGTACTTC
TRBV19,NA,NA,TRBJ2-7,CASSKTGLGEQYF,TGTGCCAGTAGTAAGACGGGTTTAGGTGAGCAGTACTTC
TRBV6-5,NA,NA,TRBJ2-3,CASSYGAAPSDTQYF,TGTGCCAGCAGTTACGGAGCCGCACCTTCAGATACGCAGTATTTT
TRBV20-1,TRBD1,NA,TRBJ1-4,CSASKQGATNEKLFF,TGCAGTGCTAGTAAGCAGGGGGCAACTAATGAAAAACTGTTTTTT
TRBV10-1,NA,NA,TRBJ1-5,CATQGIHNQPQHF,TGCGCCACCCAGGGAATTCACAATCAGCCCCAGCATTTT
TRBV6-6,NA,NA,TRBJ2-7,CASSYDSFWYEQYF,TGTGCCAGCAGTTACGATAGTTTTTGGTACGAGCAGTACTTC
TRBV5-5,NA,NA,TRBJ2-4,CASSRTVNIQYF,TGTGCCAGCAGCCGGACAGTAAACATTCAGTACTTC
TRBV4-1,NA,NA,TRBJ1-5,CASSQTAENQPQHF,TGCGCCAGCAGCCAAACCGCGGAGAATCAGCCCCAGCATTTT
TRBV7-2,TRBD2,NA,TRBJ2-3,CASSPYGLAGGLDTQYF,TGTGCCAGCAGCCCCTATGGGCTAGCGGGAGGTCTAGATACGCAGTATTTT
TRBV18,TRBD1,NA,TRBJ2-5,CASSPRPGTGSGVETQYF,TGTGCCAGCTCACCACGTCCCGGGACAGGGTCGGGCGTAGAGACCCAGTACTTC
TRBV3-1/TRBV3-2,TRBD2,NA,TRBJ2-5,CASSQESSGRTRTQYF,TGTGCCAGCAGCCAAGAATCTAGCGGGAGGACCAGGACCCAGTACTTC
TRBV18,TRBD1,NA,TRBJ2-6,CASSTLTGDGANVLTF,TGTGCCAGCTCGACGCTGACAGGGGATGGGGCCAACGTCCTGACTTTC